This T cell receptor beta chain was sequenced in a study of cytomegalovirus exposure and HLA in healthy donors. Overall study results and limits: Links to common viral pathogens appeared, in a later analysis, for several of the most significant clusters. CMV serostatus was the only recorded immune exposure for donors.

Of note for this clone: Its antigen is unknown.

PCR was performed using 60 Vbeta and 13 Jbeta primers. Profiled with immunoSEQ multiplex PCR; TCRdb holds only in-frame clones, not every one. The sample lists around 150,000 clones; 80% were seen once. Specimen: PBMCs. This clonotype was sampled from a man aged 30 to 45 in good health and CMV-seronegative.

The CDR3 bases are TGTGCCAGCAGTTTCTCCGGGACAGGGACAAACATTCAGTACTTC. Translating gives CASSFSGTGTNIQYF. This chain joins TRBV6-5 and TRBJ2-4; 9 bases fit TRBD1. Germline CDR1 reads MNHEY; CDR2 reads SVGAGI. CDR3 length: 15 amino acids. Trimming took 4 bases from V and 6 from J; bases not matched to a gene: 7.